The following is a T cell receptor (beta chain) sequence with its context. Its antigen is still unknown. These data are taken from a study of cytomegalovirus exposure and HLA in healthy donors. The CDR3 loop spans 14 amino acids. Between the trimmed V and J ends, which lost 5 bases and 0 bases, there was a span of 10 bases. CDR1 and CDR2 from the germline V gene are MDHEN and SYDVKM. 60 Vbeta and 13 Jbeta primers were used in PCR. Clones were sequenced by immunoSEQ multiplex PCR, and TCRdb holds only the in-frame ones, with some missing. The data contain 250,000 to 300,000 clones, about 90% of them singletons. General study results and limits: There were reportedly fewer N-insertions in an Asian-associated ancestry cluster than the roughly 670-donor mean, in a later analysis. Researchers reported in a later analysis that a missense DCLRE1C variant was tied to TCR beta V- and J-gene trimming.

The material sequenced was PBMCs. The clonotype comes from a girl under 10 years old in good health and CMV-seronegative. The rearrangement uses TRBV28 and TRBJ1-1; D not certain. The CDR3 reads CASSMLGLNTEAFF. The CDR3 nucleotides read TGTGCCAGCAGTATGCTGGGCCTGAACACTGAAGCTTTCTTT.